Each of the 6 T cell receptor beta chains below was sequenced from the same sample in a study of control samples from healthy donors and cancer patients. Repertoires were generated with immunoSEQ multiplex PCR, while TCRdb's copy carries only in-frame clones and drops some. The data contain approximately 140,000 clones, about 90% of them singletons. Sequencing used blood. The receptors derive from a man between 18 and 29 years old in good health.

The rearrangement uses TRBV2 and TRBJ2-7, with a possible D match to TRBD1 (6 bases). From germline, CDR1 is SNHLY and CDR2 FYNNEI. CDR3 length equals 13 residues. Trimming left V 5 bases short and J 5 bases short, with 13 bases between. The CDR3 loop reads CASSLRTANEQYF. The CDR3 DNA sequence: TGTGCCAGCAGTCTTAGGACAGCGAACGAGCAGTACTTC. The variable domain in full, completed from reference TRBV2 and TRBJ2-7, reads EPEVTQTPSHQVTQMGQEVILRCVPISNHLYFYWYRQILGQKVEFLVSFYNNEISEKSEIFDDQFSVERPDGSNFTLKIRSTKLEDSAMYFCASSLRTANEQYFGPGTRLTVT.

The rearrangement uses TRBV3-1 (or the pseudogene TRBV3-2) and TRBJ1-1; possible D gene TRBD1, 6 bases. The CDR3 is 14 amino acids. Germline assignment: CDR1 LGHDT and CDR2 YNNKEL (reference sequence). V dropped 3 bases and J dropped 4 bases, with 12 bases sitting between them. The CDR3 DNA reads as TGTGCCAGCAGCCAGGGGGGGCGGAGCACTGAAGCTTTCTTT. Its protein is CASSQGGRSTEAFF.

This clone was recorded once. This chain joins TRBV15 and TRBJ1-3, with TRBD1 as a possible D gene (5 bases). Trimming took off 0 bases at V and 8 bases at J, with 26 bases between the two ends. The length of the CDR3 is 19 residues. The germline V gene has CDR1 LNHNV and CDR2 YYDKDF (reference sequence). The CDR3 coding sequence is TGTGCCACCAGCAGAGATTTCACCCAGACTCCCGTAGGGACGGACACCATATATTTT. This sequence encodes CATSRDFTQTPVGTDTIYF.

V is TRBV15 and J is TRBJ2-1; TRBD1 agrees at 7 bases. This CDR3 has 15 amino acids. J lost 6 bases, V lost 3 bases, and 8 bases had no gene match. The germline V gene encodes CDR1 LNHNV and CDR2 YYDKDF (reference sequence). CDR3 residues: CATSRADRLTNEQFF. CDR3 DNA sequence: TGTGCCACCAGCAGGGCGGACAGGTTGACCAATGAGCAGTTCTTC.

This clone was found once. The chain joins TRBV4-2 to TRBJ1-4; D is undetermined. From germline, CDR1 is LGHNA and CDR2 YNFKEQ. The CDR3 consists of 14 residues. V dropped 4 bases and J dropped 7 bases, with 13 bases sitting between them. The CDR3 protein is CASSLGDVGEKLFF. The CDR3 DNA is TGTGCCAGCAGCCTTGGGGATGTGGGTGAAAAACTGTTTTTT.

V gene TRBV7-9 combines with J gene TRBJ1-4; D ambiguous. Germline CDR1 reads SEHNR; CDR2 reads FQNEAQ (reference sequence). V dropped 2 bases and J dropped 4 bases, with 8 bases sitting between them. The CDR3 has 14 residues. The DNA for the CDR3 is TGTGCCAGCAGCTTATCGGTAGATAATGAAAAACTGTTTTTT. It encodes CASSLSVDNEKLFF.